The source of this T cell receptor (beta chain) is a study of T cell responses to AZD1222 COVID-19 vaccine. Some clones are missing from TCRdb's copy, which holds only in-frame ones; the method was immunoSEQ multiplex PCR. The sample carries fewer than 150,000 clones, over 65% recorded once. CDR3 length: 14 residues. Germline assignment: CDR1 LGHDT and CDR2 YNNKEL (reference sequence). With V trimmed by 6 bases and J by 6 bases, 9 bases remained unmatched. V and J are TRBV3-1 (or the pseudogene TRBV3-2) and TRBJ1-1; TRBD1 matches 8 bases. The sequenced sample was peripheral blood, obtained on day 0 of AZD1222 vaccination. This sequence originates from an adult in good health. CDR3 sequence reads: CASSARDRGAEAFF. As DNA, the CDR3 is TGTGCCAGCAGTGCCCGAGACAGGGGTGCTGAAGCTTTCTTT.